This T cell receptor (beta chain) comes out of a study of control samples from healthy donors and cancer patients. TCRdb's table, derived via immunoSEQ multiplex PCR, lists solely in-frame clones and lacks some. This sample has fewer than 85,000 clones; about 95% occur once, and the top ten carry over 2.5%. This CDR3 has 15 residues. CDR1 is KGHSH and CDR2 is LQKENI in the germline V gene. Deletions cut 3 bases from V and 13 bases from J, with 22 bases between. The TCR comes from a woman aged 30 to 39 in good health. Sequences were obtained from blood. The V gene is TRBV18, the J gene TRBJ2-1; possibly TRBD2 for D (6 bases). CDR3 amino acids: CASSPTRGESMSQFF. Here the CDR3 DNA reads TGTGCCAGCTCACCGACTAGAGGGGAGTCAATGAGCCAGTTCTTC.